Listed below are T cell receptor beta chains from one sample, sequenced in a study of T cell responses to AZD1222 COVID-19 vaccine. The repertoire was sequenced with immunoSEQ multiplex PCR; TCRdb's copy has only in-frame clones and lacks some. This table has fewer than 85,000 clones, 88% appearing once. This material consisted of peripheral blood, taken 28 days after the second dose of the MenACWY control vaccine. The receptors stem from an adult who received the MenACWY meningococcal vaccine as a control. The CDR3 runs from the conserved cysteine through the conserved F or W. The D gene is left open where the match is weak. Some rows have no size entry. The others give once, few or many, or a class for an expanded clone.

>.|TRBJ1-2|.|TRBV19
TGTGCCAGTAGCCCATCCCCCCTGGGCGGCTACACCTTC
CASSPSPLGGYTF
>.|TRBJ1-4|.|TRBV30
TGTGCCTGGAGTCCCTCAAGGGAAAAACTGTTTTTT
CAWSPSREKLFF
>TRBD1|TRBJ1-5|.|TRBV28
TGTGCCAGCACCATTCGGGACAGCCGCCGGATTAATCAGCCCCAGCATTTT
CASTIRDSRRINQPQHF
>.|TRBJ1-1|.|TRBV29-1
TGCAGCGCACGGGGGCGGGTGGGGACTGAAGCTTTCTTT
CSARGRVGTEAFF
>TRBD1|TRBJ2-2|.|TRBV5-1
TGCGCCAGCAGCTCCCGGGACAGGGGGACCGGGGAGCTGTTTTTT
CASSSRDRGTGELFF
>TRBD2|TRBJ2-7|.|TRBV5-4
TGTGCCACCTCCCGGGGGAGCGGGGACTCCTACGAGCAGTACTTC
CATSRGSGDSYEQYF
>.|TRBJ1-1|.|TRBV5-1
TGCGCCAGCAGCACCAGACAGGTGAACACTGAAGCTTTCTTT
CASSTRQVNTEAFF
>TRBD1|TRBJ2-7|.|TRBV2
TGTGCCAGCAGTGAGATAGGGACAGATAACTTC
CASSEIGTDNF
>TRBD1|TRBJ1-4|.|TRBV6-8
TGTGCCAGCAGACAAGACAGGGGGAATGAAAAACTGTTTTTT
CASRQDRGNEKLFF
>.|TRBJ1-6|.|TRBV10-2
TGCGCCAGCAGTGAGGATTCACCCCTCCACTTT
CASSEDSPLHF
>.|TRBJ2-7|once|TRBV5-4
TGTGCCAGCAGCCCTGGGGTACAGGGCATGTACGAGCAGTACTTC
CASSPGVQGMYEQYF
>.|TRBJ2-5|.|TRBV6-2/TRBV6-3
TGTGCCAGCAGTTACGCGGAAGAGACCCAGTACTTC
CASSYAEETQYF
>TRBD2|TRBJ2-1|.|TRBV5-4
TGTGCCAGCAGCCGGACCCTAGCGGGAGTTGGTAATGAGCAGTTCTTC
CASSRTLAGVGNEQFF
>.|TRBJ2-2|.|TRBV6-1
TGTGCCAGCAGTGACAGGGACACCGGGGAGCTGTTTTTT
CASSDRDTGELFF
>.|TRBJ1-2|.|TRBV6-5
TGTGCCAGCAGTCCCACTTACGACTGGGGCTACACCTTC
CASSPTYDWGYTF